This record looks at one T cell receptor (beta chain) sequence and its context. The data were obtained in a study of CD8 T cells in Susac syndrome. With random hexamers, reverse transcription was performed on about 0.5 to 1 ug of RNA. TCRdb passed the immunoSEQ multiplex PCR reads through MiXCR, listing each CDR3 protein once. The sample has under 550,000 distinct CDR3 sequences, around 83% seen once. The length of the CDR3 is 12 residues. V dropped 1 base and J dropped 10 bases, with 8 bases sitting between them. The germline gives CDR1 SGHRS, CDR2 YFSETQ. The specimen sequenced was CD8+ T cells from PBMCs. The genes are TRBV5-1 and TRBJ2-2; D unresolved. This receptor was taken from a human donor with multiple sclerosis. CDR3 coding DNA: TGCGCCAGCAGCTTGACCGGCCAGGAGCTGTTTTTT. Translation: CASSLTGQELFF. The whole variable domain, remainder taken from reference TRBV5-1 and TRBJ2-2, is KAGVTQTPRYLIKTRGQQVTLSCSPISGHRSVSWYQQTPGQGLQFLFEYFSETQRNKGNFPGRFSGRQFSNSRSEMNVSTLELGDSALYLCASSLTGQELFFGEGSRLTVL.